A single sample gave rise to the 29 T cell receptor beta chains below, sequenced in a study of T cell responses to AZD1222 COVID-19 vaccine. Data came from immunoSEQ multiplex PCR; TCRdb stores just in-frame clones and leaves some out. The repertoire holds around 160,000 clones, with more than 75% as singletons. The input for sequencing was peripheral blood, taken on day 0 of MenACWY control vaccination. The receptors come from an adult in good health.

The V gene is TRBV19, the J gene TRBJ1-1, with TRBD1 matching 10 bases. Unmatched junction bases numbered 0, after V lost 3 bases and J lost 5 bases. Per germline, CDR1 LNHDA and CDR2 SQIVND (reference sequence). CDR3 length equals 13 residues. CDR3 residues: CASSMGQGTEAFF. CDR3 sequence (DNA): TGTGCCAGTAGTATGGGACAGGGGACTGAAGCTTTCTTT. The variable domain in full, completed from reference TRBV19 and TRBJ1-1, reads DGGITQSPKYLFRKEGQNVTLSCEQNLNHDAMYWYRQDPGQGLRLIYYSQIVNDFQKGDIAEGYSVSREKKESFPLTVTSAQKNPTAFYLCASSMGQGTEAFFGQGTRLTVV.

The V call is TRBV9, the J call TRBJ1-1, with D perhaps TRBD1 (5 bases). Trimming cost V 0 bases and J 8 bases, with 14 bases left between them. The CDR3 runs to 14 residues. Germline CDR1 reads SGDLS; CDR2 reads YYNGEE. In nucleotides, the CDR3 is TGTGCCAGCAGCGTAGTACAGGATCCAATGGAAGCTTTCTTT. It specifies CASSVVQDPMEAFF.

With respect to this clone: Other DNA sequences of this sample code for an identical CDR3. CDR3 protein: CASSRDRVNSPLHF. The DNA for the CDR3 is TGTGCCAGCAGCCGGGACAGGGTGAATTCACCCCTCCACTTT. This rearrangement joins TRBV6-5 to TRBJ1-6; TRBD1 matches at 9 bases. Germline CDR1 MNHEY, CDR2 SVGAGI. CDR3 length: 14 residues. Unmatched junction bases numbered 4, after V lost 6 bases and J lost 7 bases.

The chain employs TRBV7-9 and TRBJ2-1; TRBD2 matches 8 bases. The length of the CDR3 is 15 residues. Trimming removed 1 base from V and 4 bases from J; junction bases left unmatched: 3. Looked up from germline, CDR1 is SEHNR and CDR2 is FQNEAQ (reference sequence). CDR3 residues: CASSLVAGRYNEQFF. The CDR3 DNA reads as TGTGCCAGCAGCTTAGTAGCGGGGCGATACAATGAGCAGTTCTTC.

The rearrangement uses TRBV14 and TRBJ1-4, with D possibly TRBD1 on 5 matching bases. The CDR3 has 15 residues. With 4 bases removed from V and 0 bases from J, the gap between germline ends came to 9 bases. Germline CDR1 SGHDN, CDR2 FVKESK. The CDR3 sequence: CASSRGAATNEKLFF. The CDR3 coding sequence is TGTGCCAGCAGCCGAGGGGCGGCAACTAATGAAAAACTGTTTTTT.

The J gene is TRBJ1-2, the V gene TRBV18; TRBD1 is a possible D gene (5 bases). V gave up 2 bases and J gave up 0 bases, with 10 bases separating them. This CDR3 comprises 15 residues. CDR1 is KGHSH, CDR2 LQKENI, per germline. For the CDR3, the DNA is TGTGCCAGCTCACCAGGGGCAGAACCTAACTATGGCTACACCTTC. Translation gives CASSPGAEPNYGYTF.

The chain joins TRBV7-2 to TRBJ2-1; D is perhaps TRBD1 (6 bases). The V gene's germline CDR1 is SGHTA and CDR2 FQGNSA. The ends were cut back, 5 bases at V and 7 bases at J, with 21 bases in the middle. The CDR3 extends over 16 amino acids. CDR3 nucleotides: TGTGCCAGCAGCCGGGCGCGTGGTGTGAGGGGGAATGAGCAGTTCTTC. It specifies CASSRARGVRGNEQFF.

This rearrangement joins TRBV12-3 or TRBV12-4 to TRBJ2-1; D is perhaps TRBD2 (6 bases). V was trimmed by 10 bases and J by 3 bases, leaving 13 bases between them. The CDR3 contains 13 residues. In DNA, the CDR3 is TGTGCCAACGCCGCGGGAAACTACAATGAGCAGTTCTTC. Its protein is CANAAGNYNEQFF.

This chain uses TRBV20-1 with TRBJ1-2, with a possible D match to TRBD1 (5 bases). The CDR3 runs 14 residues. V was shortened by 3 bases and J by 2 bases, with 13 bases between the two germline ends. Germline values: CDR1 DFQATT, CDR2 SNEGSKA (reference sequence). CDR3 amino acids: CSASSGGTNYGYTF. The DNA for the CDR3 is TGCAGTGCTAGTTCGGGAGGGACCAACTATGGCTACACCTTC.

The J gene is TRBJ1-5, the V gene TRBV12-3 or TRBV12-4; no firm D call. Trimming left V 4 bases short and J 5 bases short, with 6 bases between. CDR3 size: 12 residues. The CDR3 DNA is TGTGCCAGCAGTTCTTCTTATCAGCCCCAGCATTTT. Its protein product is CASSSSYQPQHF.

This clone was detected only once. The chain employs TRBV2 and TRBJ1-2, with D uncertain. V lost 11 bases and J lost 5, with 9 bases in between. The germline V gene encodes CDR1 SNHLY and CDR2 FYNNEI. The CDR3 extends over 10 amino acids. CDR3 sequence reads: CAGKGYGYTF. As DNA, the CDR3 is TGTGCCGGCAAGGGATATGGCTACACCTTC.

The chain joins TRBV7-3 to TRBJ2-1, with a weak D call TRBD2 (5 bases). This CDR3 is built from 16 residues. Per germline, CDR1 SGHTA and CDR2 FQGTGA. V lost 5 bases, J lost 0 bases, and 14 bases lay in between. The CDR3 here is CASSQTRISSYNEQFF. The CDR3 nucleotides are TGTGCCAGCAGCCAAACTAGGATCAGCTCCTACAATGAGCAGTTCTTC. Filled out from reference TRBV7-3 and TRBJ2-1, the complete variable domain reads GAGVSQTPSNKVTEKGKYVELRCDPISGHTALYWYRQSLGQGPEFLIYFQGTGAADDSGLPNDRFFAVRPEGSVSTLKIQRTERGDSAVYLCASSQTRISSYNEQFFGPGTRLTVL.

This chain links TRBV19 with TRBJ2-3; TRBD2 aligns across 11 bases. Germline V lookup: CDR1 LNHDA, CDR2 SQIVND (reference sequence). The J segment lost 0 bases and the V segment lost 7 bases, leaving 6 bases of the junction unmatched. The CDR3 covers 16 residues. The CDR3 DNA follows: TGTGCCAGTAAGTTGACTAGCGGGACTAGCACAGATACGCAGTATTTT. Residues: CASKLTSGTSTDTQYF.

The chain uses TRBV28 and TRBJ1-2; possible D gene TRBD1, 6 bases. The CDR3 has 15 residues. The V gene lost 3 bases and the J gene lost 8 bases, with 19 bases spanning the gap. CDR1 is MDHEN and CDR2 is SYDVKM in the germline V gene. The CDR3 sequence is CASSLFLQGTRGYTF. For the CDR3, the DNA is TGTGCCAGCAGTTTGTTCCTCCAGGGGACAAGGGGCTACACCTTC.

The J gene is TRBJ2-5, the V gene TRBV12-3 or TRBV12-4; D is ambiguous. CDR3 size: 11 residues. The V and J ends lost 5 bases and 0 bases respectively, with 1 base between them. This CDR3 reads CASSHQETQYF. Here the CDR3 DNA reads TGTGCCAGCAGTCACCAAGAGACCCAGTACTTC.

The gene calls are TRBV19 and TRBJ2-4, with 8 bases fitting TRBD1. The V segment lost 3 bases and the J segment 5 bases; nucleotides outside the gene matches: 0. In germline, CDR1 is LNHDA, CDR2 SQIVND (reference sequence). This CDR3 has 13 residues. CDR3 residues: CASSMTGENIQYF. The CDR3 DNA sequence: TGTGCCAGTAGTATGACAGGGGAAAACATTCAGTACTTC.

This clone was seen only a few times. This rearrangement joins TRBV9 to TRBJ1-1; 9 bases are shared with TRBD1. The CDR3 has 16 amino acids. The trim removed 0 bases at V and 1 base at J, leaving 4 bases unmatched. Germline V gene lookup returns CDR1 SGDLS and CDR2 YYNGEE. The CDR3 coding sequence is TGTGCCAGCAGCGTAGGCCCGGGACAGGGGAACACTGAAGCTTTCTTT. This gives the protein CASSVGPGQGNTEAFF.

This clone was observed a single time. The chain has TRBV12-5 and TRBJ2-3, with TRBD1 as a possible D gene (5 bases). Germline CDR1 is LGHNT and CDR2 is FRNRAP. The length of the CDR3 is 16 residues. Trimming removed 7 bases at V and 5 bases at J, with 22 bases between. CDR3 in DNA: TGTGCTAGTGCCCCTCTTCGGTCCGCAGGGTTAGATACGCAGTATTTT. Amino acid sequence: CASAPLRSAGLDTQYF.

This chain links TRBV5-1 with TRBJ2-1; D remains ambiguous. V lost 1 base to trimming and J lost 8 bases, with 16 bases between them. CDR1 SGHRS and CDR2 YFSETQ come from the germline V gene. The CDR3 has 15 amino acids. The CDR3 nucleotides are TGCGCCAGCAGCTTGAGTAGTATTAGTGCCGATGAGCAGTTCTTC. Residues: CASSLSSISADEQFF.

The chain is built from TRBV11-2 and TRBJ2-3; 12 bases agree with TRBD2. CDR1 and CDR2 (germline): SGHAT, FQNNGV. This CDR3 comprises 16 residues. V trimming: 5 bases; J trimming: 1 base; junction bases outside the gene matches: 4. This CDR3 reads CASSPRTSGGTDTQYF. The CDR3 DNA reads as TGTGCCAGCAGCCCCCGGACTAGCGGGGGCACAGATACGCAGTATTTT.

The CDR3 protein is CASSQGQGSSTNEKLFF. Written as DNA, the CDR3 is TGCGCCAGCAGCCAGGGACAGGGATCCTCAACTAATGAAAAACTGTTTTTT. The V call is TRBV4-1, the J call TRBJ1-4; TRBD1 agrees at 9 bases. The germline V gene encodes CDR1 MGHRA and CDR2 YSYEKL. The CDR3 is 17 amino acids. V was clipped by 3 bases and J by 0 bases; unmatched bases: 5.

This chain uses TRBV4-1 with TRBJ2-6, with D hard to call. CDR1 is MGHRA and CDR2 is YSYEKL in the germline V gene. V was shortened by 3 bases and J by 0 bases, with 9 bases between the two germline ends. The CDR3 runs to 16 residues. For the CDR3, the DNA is TGCGCCAGCAGCCACAATGTCCTCTCTGGGGCCAACGTCCTGACTTTC. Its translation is CASSHNVLSGANVLTF.

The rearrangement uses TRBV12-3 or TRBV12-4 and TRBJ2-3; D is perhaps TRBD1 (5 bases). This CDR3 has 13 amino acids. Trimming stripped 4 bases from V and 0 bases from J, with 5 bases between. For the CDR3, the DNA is TGTGCCAGCAGTTCAGGGAGCACAGATACGCAGTATTTT. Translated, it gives CASSSGSTDTQYF.

CDR3: CASSLSPGYEQYF. For the CDR3, the DNA is TGTGCCAGCAGCTTATCGCCAGGCTACGAGCAGTACTTC. This chain joins TRBV7-3 and TRBJ2-7; no firm D call. The CDR3 has 13 residues. CDR1 is SGHTA, CDR2 FQGTGA, per germline. Trimming removed 2 bases from V and 3 bases from J, with 8 bases in between.

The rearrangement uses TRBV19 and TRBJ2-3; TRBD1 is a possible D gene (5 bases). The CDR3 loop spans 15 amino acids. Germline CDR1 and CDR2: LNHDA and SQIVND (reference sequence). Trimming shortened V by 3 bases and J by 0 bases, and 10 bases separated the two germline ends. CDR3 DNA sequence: TGTGCCAGTAGTATGGGTGACAGTAGCACAGATACGCAGTATTTT. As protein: CASSMGDSSTDTQYF.

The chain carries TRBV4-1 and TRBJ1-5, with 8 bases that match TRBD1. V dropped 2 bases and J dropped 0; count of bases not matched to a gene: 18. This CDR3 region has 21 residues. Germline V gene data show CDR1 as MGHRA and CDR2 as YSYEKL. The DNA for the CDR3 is TGCGCCAGCAGCCAAAGAGGAAGGCCGGGACAGGCTAGGTTTAGCAATCAGCCCCAGCATTTT. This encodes CASSQRGRPGQARFSNQPQHF.

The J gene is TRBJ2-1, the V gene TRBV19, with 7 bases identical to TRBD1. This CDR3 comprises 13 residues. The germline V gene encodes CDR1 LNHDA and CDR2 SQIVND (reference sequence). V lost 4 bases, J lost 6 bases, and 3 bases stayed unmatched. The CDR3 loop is CASSRSGGNEQFF. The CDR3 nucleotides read TGTGCCAGTAGTAGGTCAGGGGGCAATGAGCAGTTCTTC.

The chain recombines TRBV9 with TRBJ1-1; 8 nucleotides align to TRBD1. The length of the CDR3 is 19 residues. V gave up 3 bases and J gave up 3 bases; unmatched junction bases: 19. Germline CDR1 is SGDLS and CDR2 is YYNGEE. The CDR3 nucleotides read TGTGCCAGCAGCGCCACAGCCCACAGGGGGTTCACCCCCGACACTGAAGCTTTCTTT. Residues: CASSATAHRGFTPDTEAFF.

The CDR3 nucleotides read TGCGCCAGCAGAGGACAGGGGAATTCACCCCTCCACTTT. It yields the protein CASRGQGNSPLHF. The chain has TRBV10-1 and TRBJ1-6; 9 nucleotides align to TRBD1. The CDR3 covers 13 residues. Germline values: CDR1 WNHNN, CDR2 SYGVQD (reference sequence). J was trimmed by 7 bases and V by 6 bases; bases with no gene match: 1.